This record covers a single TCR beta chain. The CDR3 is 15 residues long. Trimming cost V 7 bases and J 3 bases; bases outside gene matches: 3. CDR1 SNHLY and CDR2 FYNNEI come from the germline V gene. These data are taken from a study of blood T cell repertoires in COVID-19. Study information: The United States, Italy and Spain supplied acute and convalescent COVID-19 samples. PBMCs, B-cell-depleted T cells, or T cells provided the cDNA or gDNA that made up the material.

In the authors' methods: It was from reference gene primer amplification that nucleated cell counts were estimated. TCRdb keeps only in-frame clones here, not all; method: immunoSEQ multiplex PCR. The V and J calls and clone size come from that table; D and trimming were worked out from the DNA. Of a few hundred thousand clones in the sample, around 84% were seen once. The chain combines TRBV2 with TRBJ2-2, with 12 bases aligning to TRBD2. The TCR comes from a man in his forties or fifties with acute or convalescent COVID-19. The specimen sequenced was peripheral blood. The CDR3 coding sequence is TGTGCCAGCAAACTAGCGGGGGGATACACCGGGGAGCTGTTTTTT. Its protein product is CASKLAGGYTGELFF.